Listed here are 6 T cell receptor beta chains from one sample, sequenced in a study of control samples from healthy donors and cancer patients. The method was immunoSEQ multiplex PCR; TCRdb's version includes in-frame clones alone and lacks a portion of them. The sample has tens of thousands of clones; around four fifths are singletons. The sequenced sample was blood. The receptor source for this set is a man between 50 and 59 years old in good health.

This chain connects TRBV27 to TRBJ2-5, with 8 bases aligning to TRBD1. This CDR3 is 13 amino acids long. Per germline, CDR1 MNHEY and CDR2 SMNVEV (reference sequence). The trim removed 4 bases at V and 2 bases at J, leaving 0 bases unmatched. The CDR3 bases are TGTGCCAGCAGTTGGGACAGGCAAGAGACCCAGTACTTC. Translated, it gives CASSWDRQETQYF.

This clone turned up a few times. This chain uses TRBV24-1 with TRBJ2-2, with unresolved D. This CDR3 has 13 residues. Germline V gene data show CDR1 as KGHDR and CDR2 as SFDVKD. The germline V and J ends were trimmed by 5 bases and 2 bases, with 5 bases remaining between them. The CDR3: CATSGRNTGELFF. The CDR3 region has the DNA TGTGCCACCAGTGGTCGAAACACCGGGGAGCTGTTTTTT.

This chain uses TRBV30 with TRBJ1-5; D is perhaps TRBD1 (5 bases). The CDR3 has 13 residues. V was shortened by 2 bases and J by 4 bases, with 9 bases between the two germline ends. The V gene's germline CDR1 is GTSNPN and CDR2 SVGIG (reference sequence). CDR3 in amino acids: CAWSSDRNQPQHF. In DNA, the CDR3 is TGTGCCTGGAGTTCTGACAGAAATCAGCCCCAGCATTTT. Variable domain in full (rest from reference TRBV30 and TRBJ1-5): SQTIHQWPATLVQPVGSPLSLECTVEGTSNPNLYWYRQAAGRGLQLLFYSVGIGQISSEVPQNLSASRPQDRQFILSSKKLLLSDSGFYLCAWSSDRNQPQHFGDGTRLSIL.

The CDR3 nucleotides read TGTGCCACCAGTGACGAGGACAGGGTGGATACGCAGTATTTT. Translated, it gives CATSDEDRVDTQYF. The genes are TRBV24-1 and TRBJ2-3; TRBD1 matches 8 bases. CDR1 and CDR2 from the germline V gene are KGHDR and SFDVKD. The V and J ends lost 4 bases and 6 bases, in that order; junction bases with no gene match: 5. The CDR3 is made up of 14 amino acids.

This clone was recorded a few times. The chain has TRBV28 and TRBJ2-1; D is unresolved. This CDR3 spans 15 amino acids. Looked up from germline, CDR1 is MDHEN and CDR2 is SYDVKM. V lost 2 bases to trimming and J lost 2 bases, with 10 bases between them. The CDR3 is CASSLGRLAYNEQFF. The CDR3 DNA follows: TGTGCCAGCAGTTTAGGCCGACTTGCCTACAATGAGCAGTTCTTC.

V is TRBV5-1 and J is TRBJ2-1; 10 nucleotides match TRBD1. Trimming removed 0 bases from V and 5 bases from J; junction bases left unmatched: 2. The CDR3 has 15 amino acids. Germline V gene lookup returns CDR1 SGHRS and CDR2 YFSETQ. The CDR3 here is CASSLEGQGNNEQFF. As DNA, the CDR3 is TGCGCCAGCAGCTTGGAGGGACAGGGGAACAATGAGCAGTTCTTC.